This is a list of T cell receptor beta chains from one sample in a study of a mutant IDH1 vaccine in newly diagnosed glioma. No antigen has been assigned to these receptors. The table came from immunoSEQ multiplex PCR; TCRdb's copy has only in-frame clones and leaves some out. The sample shows over 40,000 clones, 78% of them seen only once. The specimen was PBMCs, collected from a glioma patient whose treatment included an IDH1 peptide vaccine. The receptor set was obtained from a middle-aged woman with glioma. Some clones in this sample may be carry-over from other donors' samples. The CDR3 runs from the conserved cysteine through the conserved F or W. D genes are given only for firm matches. Part of the rows lack a size; the others show once, few, many or a class for expanded clones.

d_call: TRBD1; j_call: TRBJ2-7; v_call: TRBV14; clone_size: .; cdr3_aa: CASSPFQGALEQYF; cdr3_nt: TGTGCCAGCAGCCCGTTCCAGGGGGCTTTGGAGCAGTACTTC
d_call: .; j_call: TRBJ2-3; v_call: TRBV13; clone_size: .; cdr3_aa: CASRRLGDTQYF; cdr3_nt: TGTGCCAGCAGACGTCTAGGGGATACGCAGTATTTT
d_call: TRBD2; j_call: TRBJ2-3; v_call: TRBV19; clone_size: .; cdr3_aa: CASSIPGLATDTQYF; cdr3_nt: TGTGCCAGTAGTATCCCAGGACTAGCTACAGATACGCAGTATTTT
d_call: TRBD1; j_call: TRBJ2-7; v_call: TRBV20-1; clone_size: .; cdr3_aa: CSARQGYEQYF; cdr3_nt: TGCAGTGCGAGACAGGGCTACGAGCAGTACTTC
d_call: .; j_call: TRBJ1-1; v_call: TRBV7-3; clone_size: .; cdr3_aa: CASSMTVNTEAFF; cdr3_nt: TGTGCCAGCAGCATGACAGTGAACACTGAAGCTTTCTTT
d_call: .; j_call: TRBJ1-1; v_call: TRBV4-2; clone_size: .; cdr3_aa: CASSQEGATSIGDEAFF; cdr3_nt: TGTGCCAGCAGCCAAGAGGGGGCAACATCTATAGGGGATGAAGCTTTCTTT
d_call: .; j_call: TRBJ1-1; v_call: TRBV5-8; clone_size: .; cdr3_aa: CASTYDRPAFF; cdr3_nt: TGTGCCAGCACCTACGACAGGCCAGCTTTCTTT
d_call: .; j_call: TRBJ2-2; v_call: TRBV6-6; clone_size: once; cdr3_aa: CASSSKGVNTGELFF; cdr3_nt: TGTGCCAGCAGTTCCAAGGGGGTGAACACCGGGGAGCTGTTTTTT
d_call: TRBD1; j_call: TRBJ1-2; v_call: TRBV28; clone_size: .; cdr3_aa: CASRVQGYSYGYTF; cdr3_nt: TGTGCCAGCAGGGTACAGGGGTATAGCTATGGCTACACCTTC
d_call: .; j_call: TRBJ1-6; v_call: TRBV6-1; clone_size: few; cdr3_aa: CASSLSGAPPDF; cdr3_nt: TGTGCCAGCAGCCTCTCCGGTGCCCCCCCTGACTTT
d_call: .; j_call: TRBJ2-7; v_call: TRBV10-3; clone_size: .; cdr3_aa: CAISESIAGSYEQYF; cdr3_nt: TGTGCCATCAGTGAGTCGATTGCGGGGTCCTACGAGCAGTACTTC
d_call: TRBD1; j_call: TRBJ1-2; v_call: TRBV20-1; clone_size: .; cdr3_aa: CSAGQVHGYTF; cdr3_nt: TGCAGTGCGGGACAGGTACATGGCTACACCTTC
d_call: .; j_call: TRBJ1-1; v_call: TRBV6-6; clone_size: .; cdr3_aa: CASSYSGGNTEAFF; cdr3_nt: TGTGCCAGCAGTTACTCGGGCGGGAACACTGAAGCTTTCTTT
d_call: .; j_call: TRBJ1-1; v_call: TRBV10-3; clone_size: .; cdr3_aa: CAISGDGTEAFF; cdr3_nt: TGTGCCATCAGTGGGGACGGAACTGAAGCTTTCTTT
d_call: .; j_call: TRBJ1-3; v_call: TRBV5-1; clone_size: .; cdr3_aa: CASSSTMGTIYF; cdr3_nt: TGCGCCAGCAGCTCGACCATGGGTACCATATATTTT
d_call: .; j_call: TRBJ1-1; v_call: TRBV7-3; clone_size: .; cdr3_aa: CASSLEGNTEAFF; cdr3_nt: TGTGCCAGCAGCCTTGAGGGAAACACTGAAGCTTTCTTT
d_call: TRBD1; j_call: TRBJ1-5; v_call: TRBV28; clone_size: .; cdr3_aa: CASSLLQGDQPQHF; cdr3_nt: TGTGCCAGCAGTTTGCTTCAGGGGGATCAGCCCCAGCATTTT
d_call: .; j_call: TRBJ1-1; v_call: TRBV2; clone_size: .; cdr3_aa: CASSERRIEAFF; cdr3_nt: TGTGCCAGCAGTGAACGACGGATTGAAGCTTTCTTT
d_call: TRBD2; j_call: TRBJ2-1; v_call: TRBV27; clone_size: .; cdr3_aa: CASSSASGRDDEQFF; cdr3_nt: TGTGCCAGCAGTTCCGCTAGCGGGAGGGATGATGAGCAGTTCTTC
d_call: .; j_call: TRBJ2-7; v_call: TRBV27; clone_size: .; cdr3_aa: CASSEHRDTSPFSYEQYF; cdr3_nt: TGTGCCAGCAGCGAACACCGGGACACCAGCCCGTTCTCCTACGAGCAGTACTTC
d_call: .; j_call: TRBJ2-4; v_call: TRBV2; clone_size: .; cdr3_aa: CASSEWPDQLAKNIQYF; cdr3_nt: TGTGCCAGCAGTGAATGGCCAGACCAACTAGCCAAAAACATTCAGTACTTC
d_call: .; j_call: TRBJ1-4; v_call: TRBV6-5; clone_size: .; cdr3_aa: CASSYTGGNEKLFF; cdr3_nt: TGTGCCAGCAGTTACACGGGGGGGAATGAAAAACTGTTTTTT
d_call: .; j_call: TRBJ1-1; v_call: TRBV28; clone_size: few; cdr3_aa: CASSFDSMNTEAFF; cdr3_nt: TGTGCCAGCAGTTTTGATTCCATGAACACTGAAGCTTTCTTT
d_call: TRBD2; j_call: TRBJ2-7; v_call: TRBV4-2; clone_size: .; cdr3_aa: CASSQEKVAGAYEQYF; cdr3_nt: TGTGCCAGCAGCCAAGAGAAGGTAGCGGGGGCCTACGAGCAGTACTTC
d_call: .; j_call: TRBJ2-2; v_call: TRBV7-6; clone_size: .; cdr3_aa: CASSLLPTANTGELFF; cdr3_nt: TGTGCCAGCAGCTTATTACCGACAGCGAACACCGGGGAGCTGTTTTTT
d_call: .; j_call: TRBJ1-1; v_call: TRBV4-1; clone_size: large; cdr3_aa: CASSLRREAFF; cdr3_nt: TGCGCCAGCAGCCTCCGAAGGGAGGCTTTCTTT
d_call: .; j_call: TRBJ2-2; v_call: TRBV5-1; clone_size: .; cdr3_aa: CASSTQQGWAGELFF; cdr3_nt: TGCGCCAGCAGCACGCAACAGGGCTGGGCCGGGGAGCTGTTTTTT
d_call: .; j_call: TRBJ2-7; v_call: TRBV5-6; clone_size: once; cdr3_aa: CASSLGGPQYF; cdr3_nt: TGTGCCAGCAGCTTGGGAGGACCCCAGTACTTC
d_call: .; j_call: TRBJ2-7; v_call: TRBV6-1; clone_size: .; cdr3_aa: CASRGRVHEQYF; cdr3_nt: TGTGCCAGCAGAGGCAGGGTCCACGAGCAGTACTTC
d_call: .; j_call: TRBJ1-5; v_call: TRBV28; clone_size: .; cdr3_aa: CATGWGQPQHF; cdr3_nt: TGTGCCACCGGGTGGGGTCAGCCCCAGCATTTT
d_call: .; j_call: TRBJ1-2; v_call: TRBV15; clone_size: .; cdr3_aa: CATSANYGYTF; cdr3_nt: TGTGCCACCAGCGCCAACTATGGCTACACCTTC
d_call: .; j_call: TRBJ1-6; v_call: TRBV6-1; clone_size: .; cdr3_aa: CASSEASGQNSPLHF; cdr3_nt: TGTGCCAGCAGTGAAGCATCAGGGCAAAATTCACCCCTCCACTTT
d_call: .; j_call: TRBJ1-1; v_call: TRBV7-8; clone_size: .; cdr3_aa: CASSLRIGRQVEAFF; cdr3_nt: TGTGCCAGCAGCTTAAGGATCGGGCGACAGGTTGAAGCTTTCTTT
d_call: .; j_call: TRBJ1-4; v_call: TRBV19; clone_size: .; cdr3_aa: CASALAWGEKLFF; cdr3_nt: TGTGCCAGCGCCCTTGCGTGGGGTGAAAAACTGTTTTTT
d_call: .; j_call: TRBJ2-5; v_call: TRBV15; clone_size: .; cdr3_aa: CAIGRGLSETQYF; cdr3_nt: TGTGCCATCGGCCGGGGGCTAAGTGAGACCCAGTACTTC
d_call: .; j_call: TRBJ1-1; v_call: TRBV10-3; clone_size: once; cdr3_aa: CAISESGYTEAFF; cdr3_nt: TGTGCCATCAGTGAGTCAGGATACACTGAAGCTTTCTTT
d_call: .; j_call: TRBJ2-7; v_call: TRBV19; clone_size: .; cdr3_aa: CASSSDGAFSYEQYF; cdr3_nt: TGTGCCAGTAGTTCGGACGGCGCTTTTTCCTACGAGCAGTACTTC
d_call: .; j_call: TRBJ1-2; v_call: TRBV19; clone_size: .; cdr3_aa: CASSMNRESGYTF; cdr3_nt: TGTGCCAGTAGTATGAACAGGGAGAGTGGCTACACCTTC
d_call: TRBD1; j_call: TRBJ1-1; v_call: TRBV27; clone_size: .; cdr3_aa: CASSQWTGANTEAFF; cdr3_nt: TGTGCCAGCAGTCAATGGACAGGGGCGAACACTGAAGCTTTCTTT
d_call: .; j_call: TRBJ2-2; v_call: TRBV7-9; clone_size: .; cdr3_aa: CASSLILTTGELFF; cdr3_nt: TGTGCCAGCAGCTTGATTCTTACCACCGGGGAGCTGTTTTTT
d_call: .; j_call: TRBJ2-3; v_call: TRBV9; clone_size: few; cdr3_aa: CASSPGHGTDTQYF; cdr3_nt: TGTGCCAGCAGCCCTGGCCACGGGACAGATACGCAGTATTTT
d_call: .; j_call: TRBJ1-2; v_call: TRBV6-5; clone_size: once; cdr3_aa: CASVGGNYGYTF; cdr3_nt: TGTGCCAGCGTAGGAGGGAACTATGGCTACACCTTC
d_call: TRBD2; j_call: TRBJ2-3; v_call: TRBV14; clone_size: .; cdr3_aa: CASSPLPGLAGRAGDTQYF; cdr3_nt: TGTGCCAGCAGCCCACTTCCGGGACTAGCGGGCCGAGCCGGGGATACGCAGTATTTT
d_call: TRBD2; j_call: TRBJ2-1; v_call: TRBV7-9; clone_size: .; cdr3_aa: CASSQLATENEQFF; cdr3_nt: TGTGCCAGCAGCCAACTAGCGACCGAAAATGAGCAGTTCTTC
d_call: .; j_call: TRBJ2-3; v_call: TRBV7-2; clone_size: .; cdr3_aa: CASSLAPKPDTQYF; cdr3_nt: TGTGCCAGCAGCTTAGCGCCGAAGCCCGATACGCAGTATTTT
d_call: TRBD1; j_call: TRBJ1-6; v_call: TRBV9; clone_size: .; cdr3_aa: CASNNADRERYNSPLHF; cdr3_nt: TGTGCCAGCAATAATGCGGACAGGGAGCGGTATAATTCACCCCTCCACTTT